This TCR beta chain was retrieved from a study of T-cell memory formation after mild COVID-19 (dated by TCRdb to about 2021). Background for the entire study: TCR sequence clusters from the two donors were largely donor specific. Longitudinal TCRalpha and TCRbeta repertoire sequencing tracked T-cell clones expanding and contracting after mild COVID-19 in two donors. Two young, previously healthy adult volunteers, one female and one male, were included in the cohort.

Note on this clonotype: Its antigen remains unidentified. One base away there is no much larger clone; base qualities are not given.

On the study overall, not on this receptor specifically: Some responding clones were detected in pre-infection memory, which suggested that pre-existing cross-reactive memory T cells had joined the SARS-CoV-2 response. Clones contracting from day 15 to 85 had balanced CD4/CD8 phenotypes, while a second wave expanding from day 15 to 37 was biased towards CD4+. Only a couple of mild cases were covered by the study, and larger cohorts that include severe cases with pre-infection samples were considered necessary. The second-wave clones that peaked on day 37 were not confirmed to be SARS-CoV-2 specific. Contracting CD4+ clones were located mainly in the CM and EM memory subsets, whereas CD8+ clones were found to be enriched in EMRA.

Ficoll-Paque density gradient centrifugation was used to isolate PBMCs. Sequencing used an Illumina NovaSeq 6000. TCRalpha and TCRbeta cDNA libraries were built by 5'RACE with constant-segment primers, adding sample barcodes and unique molecular identifiers. Trizol reagent was used to extract RNA from every sample. Library amplification was performed in two PCR steps, and a second sample barcode and Illumina TruSeq adapters were introduced in the second step. Libraries were sequenced on an Illumina NovaSeq with 2 x 150 bp paired-end reads. The paper's data handling went like this. Reads were demultiplexed and collapsed into UMI-guided consensus sequences with migec v1.2.7. Using mixcr v2.1.11, the UMI consensuses were aligned to TRA and TRB V and J templates and assembled into clonotypes. A clonotype was counted as expanded or contracted only when both edgeR and NoisET called the clonotype significant, with the noise models trained on biological replicates. edgeR calls used a false discovery rate-adjusted p below 0.01 and a log2 fold-change threshold of 1. PCA with hierarchical clustering of max-normalized trajectories of the 1000 most abundant clonotypes was used as exploratory dynamics analysis. Each responding clone was given a CD4 or CD8 phenotype based on the CD4+ and CD8+ repertoires, which had been sequenced separately. TCRdb's own reprocessing of the public reads used fastp at Q25 and MiXCR and kept productive beta chains. Entries are consolidated by CDR3 protein sequence, retaining the most common genes and DNA. The V and J calls follow TCRdb's processing rather than the paper's. The sample has around 310,000 distinct CDR3 sequences on record, roughly 19% of them singletons. The leading ten clones occupy 21% of the sample.

Spanning cysteine to phenylalanine, the CDR3 consists of 12 amino acids. Only the CDR3 portion is preserved as DNA: 36 bases, with reading frame beginning at the first base. From a lookup of the germline V gene, CDR1 and CDR2 are MNHEY and SVGEGT. V lost 6 bases and J lost 4 bases; the stretch between them is 8 bases long. This receptor was obtained from a young man who had mild COVID-19 (a few samples of this study predate the infection). The sample titles of this study are shuffled in the database, so cell type and time point are left out; the donor was told from shared clones. Input material: PBMCs or a T cell subset sorted from them (not recorded which). The chain joins TRBV6-2 or TRBV6-3 to TRBJ2-3, with the D gene too uncertain to name. The base sequence is TGTGCCAGCAGCGCAGGAGCAGATACGCAGTATTTT. Translated, it reads CASSAGADTQYF.